Sequencing of this T cell receptor beta chain was carried out in a study of T cell clonality in common variable immunodeficiency. Method: immunoSEQ multiplex PCR; TCRdb's copy keeps in-frame clones and lacks some. The sample was found to contain tens of thousands of clones, and every one recurs. Germline CDR1 and CDR2: SQVTM and ANQGSEA. Trimming took 4 bases from V and 0 from J, leaving 13 bases between them. This CDR3 is built from 14 residues. Study-wide results and limits: Compared with healthy controls, CVID subjects showed increased TCRbeta clonality, mostly in about a third.

This clone was seen ten or more times. As yet, its antigen is unknown. The read falls 3 residues short of the CDR3 end, and the missing part is taken from the germline J gene. The TCR originated in a person between 18 and 75 years old in good health. Sequencing was done on a sample of peripheral blood mononuclear cells. This chain connects TRBV29-1 to TRBJ2-7; perhaps TRBD2 as D (6 bases). Partial CDR3 DNA: TGCAGCGTTGTCGGAGGGTCGAGCTCCTACGAG. Its translation is CSVVGGSSSYE. The entire CDR3 sequence reads CSVVGGSSSYEQYF.